The T cell receptor beta chain described here comes from a study of shared clonotypes between healthy human individuals. This CDR3 region has 14 residues. This table comes from immunoSEQ multiplex PCR, and its TCRdb copy is limited to in-frame clones, with some not included. The sample has roughly 1.5 million clones, 95% to 99% seen once; the top ten hold roughly 0.45%. This sequence joins TRBV21-1 and TRBJ2-5; the table's D call TRBD2 went unverified against the DNA. TRBV21-1 is noted as a pseudogene. Sequencing used naive CD4+ T cells sorted from blood. The subset here: CD45RA+ positively selected. The clonotype comes from a man aged 25 to 45 in good health. CDR3 sequence: CASREKPSEETQYF. The CDR3, as DNA: TGTGCCAGCAGGGAGAAACCCAGCGAAGAGACCCAGTACTTC.